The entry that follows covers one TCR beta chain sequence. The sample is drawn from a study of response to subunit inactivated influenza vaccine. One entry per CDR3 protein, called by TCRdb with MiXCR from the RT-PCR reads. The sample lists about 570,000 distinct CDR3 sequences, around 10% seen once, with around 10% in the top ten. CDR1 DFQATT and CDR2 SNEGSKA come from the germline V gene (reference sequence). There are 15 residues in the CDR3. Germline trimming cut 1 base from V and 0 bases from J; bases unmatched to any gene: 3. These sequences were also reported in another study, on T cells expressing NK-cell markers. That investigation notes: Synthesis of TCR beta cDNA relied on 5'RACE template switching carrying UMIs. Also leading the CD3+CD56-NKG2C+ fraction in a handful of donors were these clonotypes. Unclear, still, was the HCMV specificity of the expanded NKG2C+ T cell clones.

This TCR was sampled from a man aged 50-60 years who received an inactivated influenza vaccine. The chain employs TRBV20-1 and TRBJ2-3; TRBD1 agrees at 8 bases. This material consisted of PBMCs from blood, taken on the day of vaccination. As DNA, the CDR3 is TGCAGTGCTAGAGTTGACAGGGGAAGCACAGATACGCAGTATTTT. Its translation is CSARVDRGSTDTQYF.